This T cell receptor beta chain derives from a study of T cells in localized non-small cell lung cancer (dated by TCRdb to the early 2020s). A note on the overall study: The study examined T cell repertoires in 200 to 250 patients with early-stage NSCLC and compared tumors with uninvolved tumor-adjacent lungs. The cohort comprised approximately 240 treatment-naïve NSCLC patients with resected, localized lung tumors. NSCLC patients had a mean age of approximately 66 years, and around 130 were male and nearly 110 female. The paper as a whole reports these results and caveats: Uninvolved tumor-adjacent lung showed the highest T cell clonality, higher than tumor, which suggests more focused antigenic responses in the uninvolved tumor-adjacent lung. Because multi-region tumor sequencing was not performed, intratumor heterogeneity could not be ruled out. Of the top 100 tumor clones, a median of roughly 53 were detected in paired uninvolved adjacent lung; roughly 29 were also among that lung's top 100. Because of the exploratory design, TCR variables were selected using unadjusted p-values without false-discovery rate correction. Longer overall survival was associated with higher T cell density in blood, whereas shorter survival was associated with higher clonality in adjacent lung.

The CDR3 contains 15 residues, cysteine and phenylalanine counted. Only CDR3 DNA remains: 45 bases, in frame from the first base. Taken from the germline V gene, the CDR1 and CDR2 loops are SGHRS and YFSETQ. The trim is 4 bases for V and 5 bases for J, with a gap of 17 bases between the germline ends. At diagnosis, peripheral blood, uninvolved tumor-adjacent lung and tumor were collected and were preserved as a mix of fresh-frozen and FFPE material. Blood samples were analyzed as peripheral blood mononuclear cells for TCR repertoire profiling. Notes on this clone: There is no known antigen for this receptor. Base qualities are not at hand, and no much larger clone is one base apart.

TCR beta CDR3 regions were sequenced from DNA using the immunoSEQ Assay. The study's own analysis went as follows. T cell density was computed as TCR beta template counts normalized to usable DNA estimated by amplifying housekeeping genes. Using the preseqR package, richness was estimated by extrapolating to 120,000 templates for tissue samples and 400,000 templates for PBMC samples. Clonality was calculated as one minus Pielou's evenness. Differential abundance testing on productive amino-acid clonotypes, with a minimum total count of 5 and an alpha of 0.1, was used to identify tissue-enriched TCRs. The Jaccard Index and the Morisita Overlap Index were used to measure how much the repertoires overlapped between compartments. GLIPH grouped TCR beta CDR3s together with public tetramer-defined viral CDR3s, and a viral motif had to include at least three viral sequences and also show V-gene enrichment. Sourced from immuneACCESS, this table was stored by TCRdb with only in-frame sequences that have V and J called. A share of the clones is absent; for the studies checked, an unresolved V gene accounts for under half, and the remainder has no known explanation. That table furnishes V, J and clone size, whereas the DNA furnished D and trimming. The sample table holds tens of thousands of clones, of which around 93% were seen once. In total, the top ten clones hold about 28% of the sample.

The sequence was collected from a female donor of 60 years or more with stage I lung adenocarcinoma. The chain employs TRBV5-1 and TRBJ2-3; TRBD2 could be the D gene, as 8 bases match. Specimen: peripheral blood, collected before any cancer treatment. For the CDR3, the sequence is CASSLGGSGGDTQYF. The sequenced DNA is TGCGCCAGCAGCCTAGGGGGCAGCGGGGGAGATACGCAGTATTTT.